This T cell receptor (beta chain) emerged from a study of beta chain features in type 1 diabetes (dated by TCRdb to 2016 to 2018). With respect to the entire study: Mean age, gender distribution, total cell number and subset yield were not different between patients and healthy donors. A total of 100 million to 110 million sorted cells were examined across all samples, and a strong correlation was observed between cell number per subset and RNA yield. In the study, recently diagnosed type 1 diabetes patients and matched healthy donors were compared on the TCRB repertoires of their sorted circulating CD4+ T cell subsets. Regulatory and stem cell-like memory subsets were obtained from only 8 patients and roughly eight healthy donors, while naive and central memory subsets were obtained from all 30 or so donors.

Each donor gave one peripheral blood draw, averaging approximately 110 mL, which was collected into heparinised tubes. Naive, central memory, regulatory and stem cell-like memory CD4+ T cells were sorted on a BD FACSAria II using a panel including CD45RO, CCR7, CD25, CD127, CD95 and CD27. Every sorted population had a purity above 98%. PBMCs were isolated immediately by Lymphoprep density gradient centrifugation and stained directly without culture. To minimize batch effects, samples were stained and sorted in pairs, one healthy donor with one patient per experiment. Notes on this clone: What this receptor recognizes is not known. Nothing much larger sits one base from this clone, and base qualities are not available.

Study-wide findings and limitations: HLA sub-analyses involved small numbers of individuals, so any influence of HLA type on TCRB rearrangement remained unresolved. Naive, central memory and regulatory TCRB repertoires appeared more similar among patients than among healthy donors. Sequencing cDNA rather than genomic DNA could over-represent highly expressing activated cells, although activation and CD3 levels did not differ between groups. Shorter templates might be favored by PCR, yet because patient and control samples were amplified and corrected together, any such skew would affect both groups equally. At VDJ recombination sites, type 1 diabetes patients had fewer insertions and more deleted nucleotides, which implies abnormalities in thymic rearrangement. Type 1 diabetes patients showed a moderate but significant shortening of TCRB CDR3 length in all four CD4+ subsets.

All of the isolated RNA was reverse transcribed with the High Capacity cDNA Reverse Transcription Kit, so expressed TCRB transcripts were sequenced. Naive, central memory and regulatory T cell samples underwent deep immunoSEQ sequencing, averaging about 3.57 million total reads per sample. After sorted cells were lysed in RLT buffer, RNA was extracted with DNase-treated RNeasy Micro or Mini kits, with the choice depending on cell number. To prevent cross-contamination, each cell subset was processed individually, whereas patient and healthy donor samples were processed jointly. Using the immunoSEQ multiplex PCR, TCRB sequences were amplified from cDNA into 87-bp fragments spanning the CDR3 region. Sequencing of the amplicons was done on the Illumina HiSeq platform. Per the authors' processing: PCR bias was computationally corrected using synthetic template baselines, reads within Hamming distance 2 were collapsed, and singletons that could not be merged were discarded. By aligning reads against IMGT, V, D and J genes, CDR3 length, and insertions or deletions at six rearrangement sites were assigned. Within each subset, clonotype counts were normalized to sorted cell number, and only after that were true diversity and Gini coefficients computed with the tcR R package. The overlap coefficient, calculated on TCRB nucleotide sequences, was used to measure repertoire sharing. The table comes from immuneACCESS by way of TCRdb, which keeps in-frame sequences with V and J called. Part of the clones is missing from these tables; in studies checked, under half for an unresolved V gene and the rest for unknown reasons. V, J and clone size derive from that table, while D and trimming were established from the DNA sequence. This sample has fewer than 150,000 clones in its table, and about 7% of those were observed once. Of the sample, 1.1% to 1.5% is held by the ten largest clones.

The sequencing sample was made of central memory CD4+ T cells from blood. The origin of this receptor is a woman between 25 and 40 years old in good health.

The nucleotides are TGCGCCAGCAGCGGGGGACAGCAAGAGACCCAGTACTTC. It codes for CASSGGQQETQYF. The rearrangement combines TRBV5-1 with TRBJ2-5, and TRBD1 matches 7 of the central bases. CDR1 and CDR2, looked up from the germline V gene, are SGHRS and YFSETQ. The V end gives up 4 bases and the J end 2 bases, leaving 2 bases in the junction not matched to a gene. CDR3 length: 13 amino acids, cysteine to phenylalanine. The DNA shown is the 39-base CDR3, in frame from base 1.